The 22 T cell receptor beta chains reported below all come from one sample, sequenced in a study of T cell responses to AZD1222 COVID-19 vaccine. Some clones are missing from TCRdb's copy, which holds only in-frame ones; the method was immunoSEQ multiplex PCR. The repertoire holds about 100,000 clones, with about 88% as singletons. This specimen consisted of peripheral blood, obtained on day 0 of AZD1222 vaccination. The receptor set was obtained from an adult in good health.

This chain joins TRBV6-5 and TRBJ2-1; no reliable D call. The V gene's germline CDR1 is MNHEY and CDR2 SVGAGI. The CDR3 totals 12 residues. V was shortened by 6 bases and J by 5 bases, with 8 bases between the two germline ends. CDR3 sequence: CASSYLNNEQFF. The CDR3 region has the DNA TGTGCCAGCAGCTATCTCAACAATGAGCAGTTCTTC.

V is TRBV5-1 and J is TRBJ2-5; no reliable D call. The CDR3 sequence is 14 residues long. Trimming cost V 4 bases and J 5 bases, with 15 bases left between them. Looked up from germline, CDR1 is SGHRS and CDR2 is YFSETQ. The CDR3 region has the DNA TGCGCCAGCAGCCCTGGCCTCCAGCAGGAGACCCAGTACTTC. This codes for CASSPGLQQETQYF. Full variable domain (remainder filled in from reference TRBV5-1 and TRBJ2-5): KAGVTQTPRYLIKTRGQQVTLSCSPISGHRSVSWYQQTPGQGLQFLFEYFSETQRNKGNFPGRFSGRQFSNSRSEMNVSTLELGDSALYLCASSPGLQQETQYFGPGTRLLVL.

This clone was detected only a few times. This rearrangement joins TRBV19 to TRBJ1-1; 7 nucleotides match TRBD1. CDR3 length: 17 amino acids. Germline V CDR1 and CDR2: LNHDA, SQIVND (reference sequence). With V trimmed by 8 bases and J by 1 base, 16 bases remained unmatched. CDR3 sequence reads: CASHSNEGARGNTEAFF. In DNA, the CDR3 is TGTGCCAGTCATTCCAATGAGGGGGCCAGAGGGAACACTGAAGCTTTCTTT.

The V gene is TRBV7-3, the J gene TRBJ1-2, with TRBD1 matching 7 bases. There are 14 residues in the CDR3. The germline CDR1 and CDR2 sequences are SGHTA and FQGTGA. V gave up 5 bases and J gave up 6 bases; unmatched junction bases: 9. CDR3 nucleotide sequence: TGTGCCAGCAGCCGGACAGGCCGGGATGATGGCTACACCTTC. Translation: CASSRTGRDDGYTF. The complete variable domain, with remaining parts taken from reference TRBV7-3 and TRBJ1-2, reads GAGVSQTPSNKVTEKGKYVELRCDPISGHTALYWYRQSLGQGPEFLIYFQGTGAADDSGLPNDRFFAVRPEGSVSTLKIQRTERGDSAVYLCASSRTGRDDGYTFGSGTRLTVV.

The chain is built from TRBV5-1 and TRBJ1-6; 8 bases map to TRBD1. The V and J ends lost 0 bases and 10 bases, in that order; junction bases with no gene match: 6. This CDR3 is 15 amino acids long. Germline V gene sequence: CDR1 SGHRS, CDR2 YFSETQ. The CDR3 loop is CASSLVGRGLSPLHF. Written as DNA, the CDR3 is TGCGCCAGCAGCTTGGTTGGCAGGGGGCTGTCACCCCTCCACTTT. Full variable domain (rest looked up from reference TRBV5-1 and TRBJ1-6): KAGVTQTPRYLIKTRGQQVTLSCSPISGHRSVSWYQQTPGQGLQFLFEYFSETQRNKGNFPGRFSGRQFSNSRSEMNVSTLELGDSALYLCASSLVGRGLSPLHFGNGTRLTVT.

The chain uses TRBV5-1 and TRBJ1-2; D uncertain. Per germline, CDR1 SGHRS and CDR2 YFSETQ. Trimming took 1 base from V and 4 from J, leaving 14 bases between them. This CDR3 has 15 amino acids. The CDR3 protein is CASSLNGQTLYGYTF. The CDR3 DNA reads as TGCGCCAGCAGCTTGAATGGCCAGACTCTCTATGGCTACACCTTC.

The DNA for the CDR3 is TGTGCCAGCAGCTGGACAGTAACAGATACGCAGTATTTT. This encodes CASSWTVTDTQYF. The genes are TRBV5-4 and TRBJ2-3, with a weak D call TRBD1 (6 bases). From germline, CDR1 is SGHNT and CDR2 YYREEE (reference sequence). The V end was cut by 3 bases, the J end by 3 bases, with 8 bases between. This CDR3 region has 13 residues.

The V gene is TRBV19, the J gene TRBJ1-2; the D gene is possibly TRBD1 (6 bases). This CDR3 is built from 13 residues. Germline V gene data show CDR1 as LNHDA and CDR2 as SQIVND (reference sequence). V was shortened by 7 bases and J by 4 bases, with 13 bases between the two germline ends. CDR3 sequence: CASTATGSYGYTF. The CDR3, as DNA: TGTGCCAGTACCGCGACAGGAAGCTATGGCTACACCTTC.

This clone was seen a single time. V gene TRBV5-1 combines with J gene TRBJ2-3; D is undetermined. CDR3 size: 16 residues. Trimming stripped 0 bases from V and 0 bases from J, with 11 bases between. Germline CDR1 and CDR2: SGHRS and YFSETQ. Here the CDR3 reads CASSLVPLPSTDTQYF. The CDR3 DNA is TGCGCCAGCAGCTTGGTTCCCCTCCCAAGCACAGATACGCAGTATTTT.

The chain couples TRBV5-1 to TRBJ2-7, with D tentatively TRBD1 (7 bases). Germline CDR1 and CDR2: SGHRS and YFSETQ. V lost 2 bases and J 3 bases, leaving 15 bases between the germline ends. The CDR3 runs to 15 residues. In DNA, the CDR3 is TGCGCCAGCAGCTTCGGCAGGGGGGACCTCTACGAGCAGTACTTC. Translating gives CASSFGRGDLYEQYF.

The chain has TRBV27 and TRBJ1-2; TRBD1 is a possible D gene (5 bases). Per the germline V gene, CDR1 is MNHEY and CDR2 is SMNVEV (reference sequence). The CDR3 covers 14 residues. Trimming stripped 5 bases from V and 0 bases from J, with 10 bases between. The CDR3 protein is CASSPTASNYGYTF. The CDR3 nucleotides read TGTGCCAGCAGTCCGACAGCTTCTAACTATGGCTACACCTTC.

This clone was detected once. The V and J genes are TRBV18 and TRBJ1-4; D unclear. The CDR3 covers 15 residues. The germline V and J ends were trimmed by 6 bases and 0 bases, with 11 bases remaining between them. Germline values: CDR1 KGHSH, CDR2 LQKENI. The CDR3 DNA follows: TGTGCCAGCTCCCCGATCAGAGCAACTAATGAAAAACTGTTTTTT. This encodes CASSPIRATNEKLFF.

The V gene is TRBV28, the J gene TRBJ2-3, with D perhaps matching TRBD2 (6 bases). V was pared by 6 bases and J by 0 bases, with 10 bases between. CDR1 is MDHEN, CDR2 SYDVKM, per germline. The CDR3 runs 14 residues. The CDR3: CASSFLASTDTQYF. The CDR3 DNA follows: TGTGCCAGCAGCTTTCTAGCGAGCACAGATACGCAGTATTTT.

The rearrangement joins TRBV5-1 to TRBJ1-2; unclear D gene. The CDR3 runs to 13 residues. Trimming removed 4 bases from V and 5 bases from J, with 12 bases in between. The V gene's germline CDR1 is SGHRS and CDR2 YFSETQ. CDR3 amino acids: CASSPTDGYGYTF. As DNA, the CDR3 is TGCGCCAGCAGCCCTACGGACGGGTATGGCTACACCTTC.

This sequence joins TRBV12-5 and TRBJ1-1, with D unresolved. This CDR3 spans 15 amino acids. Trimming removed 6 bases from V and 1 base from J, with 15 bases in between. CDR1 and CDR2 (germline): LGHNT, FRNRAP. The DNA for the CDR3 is TGTGCTAGTGGCTTGAGACGGGCCAGGAACACTGAAGCTTTCTTT. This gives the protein CASGLRRARNTEAFF.

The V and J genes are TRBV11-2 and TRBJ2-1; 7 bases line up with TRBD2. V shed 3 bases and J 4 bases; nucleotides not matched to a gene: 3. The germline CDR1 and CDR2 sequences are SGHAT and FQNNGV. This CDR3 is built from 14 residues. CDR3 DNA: TGTGCCAGCAGCTTTAGCGGGTCTTACAATGAGCAGTTCTTC. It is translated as CASSFSGSYNEQFF.

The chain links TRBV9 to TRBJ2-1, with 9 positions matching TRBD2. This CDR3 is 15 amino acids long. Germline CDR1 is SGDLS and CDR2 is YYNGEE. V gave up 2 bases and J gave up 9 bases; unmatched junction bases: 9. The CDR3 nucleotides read TGTGCCAGCAGCGTTACCGGGACTAGCCTTTCTGAGCAGTTCTTC. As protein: CASSVTGTSLSEQFF.

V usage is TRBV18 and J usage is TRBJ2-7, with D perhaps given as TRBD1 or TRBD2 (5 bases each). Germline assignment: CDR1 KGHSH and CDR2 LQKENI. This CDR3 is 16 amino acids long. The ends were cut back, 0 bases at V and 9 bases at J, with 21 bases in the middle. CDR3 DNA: TGTGCCAGCTCACCACCCAATTCGCAGTCCGGGGACGGGCAGTACTTC. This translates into CASSPPNSQSGDGQYF.

The CDR3 is CASSPSLSGEYNEQFF. The DNA for the CDR3 is TGTGCCAGCAGCCCTTCCCTGAGCGGAGAGTACAATGAGCAGTTCTTC. The genes are TRBV7-9 and TRBJ2-1; D possibly corresponds to TRBD2 (5 bases). The length of the CDR3 is 16 residues. CDR1 SEHNR and CDR2 FQNEAQ come from the germline V gene (reference sequence). Trimming stripped 5 bases from V and 4 bases from J, with 18 bases between.

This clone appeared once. The CDR3 DNA sequence: TGTGCCAGCAGCTTAAGGGGATCTGTTCCCGGGGAGCTGTTTTTT. Translating it yields CASSLRGSVPGELFF. J is TRBJ2-2 and V is TRBV11-3, with TRBD1 as a possible D gene (5 bases). CDR3 length: 15 amino acids. CDR1 and CDR2 from the germline V gene are SGHNT and YENEEA. V was trimmed by 2 bases and J by 6 bases, leaving 13 bases between them.

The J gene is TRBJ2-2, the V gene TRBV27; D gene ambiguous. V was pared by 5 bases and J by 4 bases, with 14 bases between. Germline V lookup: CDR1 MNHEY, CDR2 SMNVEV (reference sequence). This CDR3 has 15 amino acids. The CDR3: CASSPHYSPTGELFF. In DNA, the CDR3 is TGTGCCAGCAGTCCCCACTACTCCCCCACCGGGGAGCTGTTTTTT.

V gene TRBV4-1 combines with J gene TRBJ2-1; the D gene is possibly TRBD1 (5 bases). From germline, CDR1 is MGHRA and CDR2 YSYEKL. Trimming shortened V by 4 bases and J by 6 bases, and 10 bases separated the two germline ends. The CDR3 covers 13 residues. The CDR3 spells CASSPGSGNEQFF. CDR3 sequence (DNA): TGCGCCAGCAGCCCAGGGTCTGGCAATGAGCAGTTCTTC.